Included here is one TCR beta chain sequence, with context. The study recruited people aged about 18 to 90 years across about 25 US areas. Trimming cost V 4 bases and J 4 bases; bases outside gene matches: 5. This CDR3 has 14 amino acids. Germline V gene data show CDR1 as LNHDA and CDR2 as SQIVND (reference sequence). Per the authors' pipeline: By means of reference gene primer amplification, nucleated cell counts were estimated. TCRdb's copy holds only in-frame clones and misses some; the assay was immunoSEQ multiplex PCR. That table furnishes V, J and clone size, whereas the DNA furnished D and trimming. The sample shows around 180,000 clones, 80% to 90% of them seen only once. The data stem from a study of blood T cell repertoires in COVID-19. For the study at large: T cells, B-cell-depleted T cells, or PBMCs provided the cDNA or gDNA that served as material.

The TCR sequence derives from a woman aged 40 to 50 with acute COVID-19. The chain carries TRBV19 and TRBJ1-1; 8 bases align to TRBD1. The specimen sequenced was PBMCs or T cells enriched from blood (not recorded which). DNA for the CDR3: TGTGCCAGTAGTACAGGGGGCGGGGGCACTGAAGCTTTCTTT. The encoded protein is CASSTGGGGTEAFF.